This TCR beta chain appears in the sequencing data of a study of blood T cell repertoires in COVID-19. Profiled with immunoSEQ multiplex PCR; TCRdb holds only in-frame clones, not every one. The sample has around 100,000 clones, about 88% seen once. CDR1 and CDR2 (germline): SGHTA, FQGNSA. The J segment lost 7 bases and the V segment lost 5 bases, leaving 13 bases of the junction unmatched. This CDR3 contains 17 residues. Sequencing used peripheral blood. This sequence was found in a woman between 65 and 79 years old who had recovered from COVID-19. This chain joins TRBV7-2 and TRBJ2-2; 10 nucleotides align to TRBD2. CDR3 protein: CASSALAGVRFGGELFF. The CDR3 nucleotides are TGTGCCAGCAGCGCCCTAGCGGGAGTTCGCTTTGGCGGGGAGCTGTTTTTT.